This T cell receptor beta chain stems from a study of blood T cell repertoires in COVID-19. As for the study in general: COVID-19 samples collected from the United States, Italy and Spain covered acute and convalescent phases. In each case, the material was cDNA or gDNA derived from T cells, B-cell-depleted T cells, or PBMCs.

Trimming took 5 bases from V and 5 from J; bases not matched to a gene: 3. This CDR3 comprises 14 residues. CDR1 and CDR2 (germline): LNHDA, SQIVND (reference sequence). In the original workflow: Amplification of reference gene primers was used by the study to estimate nucleated cell counts. Sequenced by immunoSEQ multiplex PCR; TCRdb stores in-frame clones only, minus some. V, J and clone size reflect that table, while D and trimming were determined from the DNA. The data hold about 7,600 clones, with nearly 90% observed a single time. This clone was counted a single time. The sample taken for sequencing was peripheral blood. V and J are TRBV19 and TRBJ1-5; TRBD1 matches at 10 bases. This TCR was recovered from a man in his 70s with active COVID-19. CDR3 DNA sequence: TGTGCCAGTAGTGGACAGGGGGTCTATCAGCCCCAGCATTTT. It encodes CASSGQGVYQPQHF.